The present TCR beta chain was sequenced within a study of glioma-infiltrating T cells. On the study more broadly: Before surgery, glioma patients received dexamethasone for at most six days.

The CDR3 spans 17 residues. Trimming took 3 bases from V and 6 from J; bases not matched to a gene: 8. Germline loops: CDR1 MGHRA, CDR2 YSYEKL. The iRepertoire nested amplicon-rescue multiplex PCR amplified TCR alpha and beta CDR3s from RNA. One-step reverse transcription and amplification started from around 100-400 ng of tissue mRNA or PBMC total RNA. MiXCR, applied by TCRdb to the multiplex PCR reads, yields one record per CDR3 protein. This table holds more than 300,000 distinct CDR3 sequences, 41% found once. The sequence was obtained from a human donor with low-grade glioma or glioblastoma, undergoing nonglioma brain surgery, or in good health (not recorded which). The V gene is TRBV4-1, the J gene TRBJ2-1, with TRBD2 identical over 13 bases. The sequencing input was glioma tissue, nonneoplastic brain tissue, or PBMCs (not recorded which). CDR3 DNA: TGCGCCAGCAGCCAGCGGGTTAGGACTAGCGGGAGCAATGAGCAGTTCTTC. Protein: CASSQRVRTSGSNEQFF.